These T cell receptor beta chains were read from a single sample in a study of technical replicates of blood from a handful of donors. Assay used: immunoSEQ multiplex PCR; TCRdb lists only in-frame clones, some missing. In the table there are over 55,000 clones, about nine tenths of which are singletons. The sample consisted of PBMCs. These receptor sequences come from a human donor in good health. Some clones in this sample may be carry-over from other donors' samples. The CDR3 runs from the conserved cysteine through the conserved F or W. The D gene is left open where the match is weak. Size is stated for part of the rows, as once, few or many counts, or as a class when the clone is expanded.

>TRBV6-1|NA|TRBJ2-3|NA
TGTGCCAGCAATAATTTAGATAGCACAGATACGCAGTATTTT
CASNNLDSTDTQYF
>TRBV10-3|TRBD1|TRBJ2-2|NA
TGTGCCATCAGTGAGTCGCGACAGGGGGCGAACACCGGGGAGCTGTTTTTT
CAISESRQGANTGELFF
>TRBV6-6|NA|TRBJ2-2|NA
TGTGCCAGCAGTTACCGAGCGGAGGGCACCGGGGAGCTGTTTTTT
CASSYRAEGTGELFF
>TRBV10-3|TRBD1|TRBJ2-1|NA
TGTGCGCGCAATCGGGTCAGGGGGAACAACAATGAGCAGTTCTTC
CARNRVRGNNNEQFF
>TRBV29-1|NA|TRBJ2-1|NA
TGTAACGCCCTAGGACTCGGGGGAGATGAGCAGTTCTTC
CNALGLGGDEQFF
>TRBV6-5|NA|TRBJ1-2|NA
TGTGCCAGCAGTGCAGGGGACTATGGCTACACCTTC
CASSAGDYGYTF
>TRBV29-1|TRBD2|TRBJ2-5|NA
TGCAGCGTTACTAGCGGGAGGGGACAAGAGACCCAGTACTTC
CSVTSGRGQETQYF
>TRBV11-2|NA|TRBJ1-4|few
TGTGCCAGCAGCTTAGATCCTGGTAGTATCATGGAAAAACTGTTTTTT
CASSLDPGSIMEKLFF
>TRBV6-4|TRBD1|TRBJ2-1|few
TGTGCCAGCAGTGGGGGACAGGGGCCCGACCTTGAGCAGTTCTTC
CASSGGQGPDLEQFF
>TRBV6-5|NA|TRBJ1-2|NA
TGTGCCAGCAGTTACTCGGGAGGCGCAGCAAGCTACACCTTC
CASSYSGGAASYTF
>TRBV7-9|TRBD1|TRBJ1-2|NA
TGTGCCAGCAGCTTAGGACAGGGGGGTGGCTACACCTTC
CASSLGQGGGYTF
>TRBV5-6|NA|TRBJ2-1|NA
TGTGCCAGCAGCTTGGCCGGGACTGGGGTCTTC
CASSLAGTGVF
>TRBV9|NA|TRBJ1-6|NA
TGTGCCAGCAGCCCGCGCAGTGGAGGGCCCGATGTAGCCCTCCACTTT
CASSPRSGGPDVALHF
>TRBV10-1|NA|TRBJ2-2|many
TGCGCCAGCAGTGAGTCGACTCGTAGCGTGAACACCGGGGAGCTGTTTTTT
CASSESTRSVNTGELFF
>TRBV4-2|TRBD2|TRBJ2-3|NA
TGTGCCAGCAGCCAAGGGGGGGGGAAAGATACGCAGTATTTT
CASSQGGGKDTQYF
>TRBV5-1|NA|TRBJ2-5|NA
TGCGCCAGCAGCTTGAACCAGGGATGGGAGACCCAGTACTTC
CASSLNQGWETQYF
>TRBV9|TRBD1|TRBJ2-7|NA
TGTGCCAGCAGCGTAGGACTGGGGACAGGAGGCGACGAGCAGTACTTC
CASSVGLGTGGDEQYF
>TRBV7-6|NA|TRBJ1-1|NA
TGTGCCAGCAGCTTAAGGTTGGGCTTCGATACTGAAGCTTTCTTT
CASSLRLGFDTEAFF
>TRBV9|NA|TRBJ2-2|NA
TGTGCCAGCAGCGTAGCGGGGAACACCGGGGAGCTGTTTTTT
CASSVAGNTGELFF
>TRBV7-2|TRBD2|TRBJ2-1|NA
TGTGCCAGTGCTAGCGGGAGCCACAATGAGCAGTTCTTC
CASASGSHNEQFF
>TRBV29-1|TRBD1|TRBJ1-1|NA
TGCAGCGTTGTGGAGGGGGCAATGAACACTGAAGCTTTCTTT
CSVVEGAMNTEAFF
>TRBV25-1|TRBD2|TRBJ2-7|NA
TGTGCCAGCACTAGCGGGGGTAGCAACGAGCAGTACTTC
CASTSGGSNEQYF
>TRBV6-1|NA|TRBJ1-1|NA
TGTGCCAGCAGTGAAGTGTTATTGAGTGAAGCTTTCTTT
CASSEVLLSEAFF
>TRBV19|NA|TRBJ1-2|NA
TGTGCCAGTAGGGGTCAGAGGTGGGATGGCTACACCTTC
CASRGQRWDGYTF
>TRBV9|NA|TRBJ1-6|NA
TGTGCCAGCAGCCAACGTGAGAATTCACCCCTCCACTTT
CASSQRENSPLHF
>TRBV9|TRBD2|TRBJ2-3|once
TGTGCCAGCAGCGTCGGGGGGGCAAAGGCAGATACGCAGTATTTT
CASSVGGAKADTQYF
>TRBV30|TRBD1|TRBJ1-1|NA
TGTGCTTCGGGACAGGGCGCTGAAGCTTTCTTT
CASGQGAEAFF
>TRBV9|TRBD1|TRBJ2-1|NA
TGTGCCAGCAGTCGGACAGGAAAGCAGTTCTTC
CASSRTGKQFF
>TRBV20-1|NA|TRBJ2-5|NA
TGCAGTGCTGCGCTCGCGGAGACCCAGTACTTC
CSAALAETQYF
>TRBV6-1|NA|TRBJ1-2|NA
TGTGCCAGCAGTGGGGGGGACGCAAGTGACGGCTACACCTTC
CASSGGDASDGYTF
>TRBV12-1|NA|TRBJ2-3|NA
TGTGCCAGCAGCCCCCCACCATGGACTAGCGCTAGCACAGATACGCAGTATTTT
CASSPPPWTSASTDTQYF
>TRBV19|NA|TRBJ2-3|NA
TGTGCCAGTAGTATCGGGGGTGGGCTTGCCACAGATACGCAGTATTTT
CASSIGGGLATDTQYF
>TRBV4-3|TRBD2|TRBJ2-1|NA
TGCGCCAGCAGCCAGCCAGGAGGGGAGGGCCTGCGGGTTGAGCAGTTCTTC
CASSQPGGEGLRVEQFF
>TRBV2|TRBD1|TRBJ1-1|NA
TGTGCCAGCAGTGGACAGGGGAACACTGAAGCTTTCTTT
CASSGQGNTEAFF
>TRBV7-2|NA|TRBJ2-3|NA
TGTGCCAGCAGCGTCCGCCTGACGGGAGATACGCAGTATTTT
CASSVRLTGDTQYF
>TRBV7-9|NA|TRBJ2-2|NA
TGTGCCAGCAGCTTAGCGGGAGCCGGGGAGCTGTTTTTT
CASSLAGAGELFF
>TRBV6-4|TRBD2|TRBJ2-1|few
TGTGCCAGCAGTGTCCTAGCGGGGGATAACAATGAGCAGTTCTTC
CASSVLAGDNNEQFF
>TRBV7-9|TRBD1|TRBJ2-6|NA
TGTGCCAGCAGCATAAAAGGACAGGGTCCCCTTGGGGCCAACGTCCTGACTTTC
CASSIKGQGPLGANVLTF
>TRBV11-2|TRBD2|TRBJ2-5|NA
TGTGCCAGCAGCCCCTCCGGGGGGGGCGGGCAAGAGACCCAGTACTTC
CASSPSGGGGQETQYF
>TRBV5-4|NA|TRBJ2-5|NA
TGTGCCATGCAAAGCAGGGATCAAGAGACCCAGTACTTC
CAMQSRDQETQYF